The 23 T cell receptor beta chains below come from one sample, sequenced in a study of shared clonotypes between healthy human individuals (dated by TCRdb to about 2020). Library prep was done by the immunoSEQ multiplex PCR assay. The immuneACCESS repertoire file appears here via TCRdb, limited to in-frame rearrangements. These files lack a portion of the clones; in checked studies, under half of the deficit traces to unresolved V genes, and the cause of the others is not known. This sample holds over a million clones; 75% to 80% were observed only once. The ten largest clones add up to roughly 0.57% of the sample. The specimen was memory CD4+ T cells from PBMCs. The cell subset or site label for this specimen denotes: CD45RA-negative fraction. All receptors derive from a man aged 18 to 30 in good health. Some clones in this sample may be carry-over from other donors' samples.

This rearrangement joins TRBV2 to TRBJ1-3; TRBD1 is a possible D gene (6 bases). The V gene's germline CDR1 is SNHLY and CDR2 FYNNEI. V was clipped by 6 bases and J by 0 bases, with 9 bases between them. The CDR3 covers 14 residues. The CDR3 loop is CASRARGSGNTIYF. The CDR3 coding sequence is TGTGCCAGCAGGGCCAGGGGCTCTGGAAACACCATATATTTT.

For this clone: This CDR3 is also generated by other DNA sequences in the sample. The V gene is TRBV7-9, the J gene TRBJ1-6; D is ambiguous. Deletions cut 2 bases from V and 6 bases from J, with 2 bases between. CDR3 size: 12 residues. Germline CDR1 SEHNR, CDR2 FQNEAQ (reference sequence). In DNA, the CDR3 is TGTGCCAGCAGCTTAAGTAATTCACCCCTCCACTTT. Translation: CASSLSNSPLHF.

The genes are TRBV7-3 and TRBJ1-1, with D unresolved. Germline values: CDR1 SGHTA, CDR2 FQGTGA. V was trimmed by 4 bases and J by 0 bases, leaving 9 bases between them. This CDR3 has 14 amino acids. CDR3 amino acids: CASSSSGMNTEAFF. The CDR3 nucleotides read TGTGCCAGCAGCTCGAGCGGCATGAACACTGAAGCTTTCTTT.

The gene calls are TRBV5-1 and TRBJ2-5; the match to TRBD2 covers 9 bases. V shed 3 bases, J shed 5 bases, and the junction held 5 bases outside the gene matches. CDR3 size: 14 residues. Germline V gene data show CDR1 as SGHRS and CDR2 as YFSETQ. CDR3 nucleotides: TGCGCCAGCAGCTCTGCAGCGGGAGGTGAGACCCAGTACTTC. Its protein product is CASSSAAGGETQYF. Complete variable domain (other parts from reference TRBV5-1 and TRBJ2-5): KAGVTQTPRYLIKTRGQQVTLSCSPISGHRSVSWYQQTPGQGLQFLFEYFSETQRNKGNFPGRFSGRQFSNSRSEMNVSTLELGDSALYLCASSSAAGGETQYFGPGTRLLVL.

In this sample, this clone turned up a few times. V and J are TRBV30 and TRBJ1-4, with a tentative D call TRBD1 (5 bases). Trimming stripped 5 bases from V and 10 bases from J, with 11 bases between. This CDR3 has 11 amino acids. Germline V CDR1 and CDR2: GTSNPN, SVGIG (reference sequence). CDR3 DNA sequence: TGTGCCTGGTCAACTACAGGAAAACTGTTTTTT. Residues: CAWSTTGKLFF. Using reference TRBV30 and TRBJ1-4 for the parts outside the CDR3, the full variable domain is SQTIHQWPATLVQPVGSPLSLECTVEGTSNPNLYWYRQAAGRGLQLLFYSVGIGQISSEVPQNLSASRPQDRQFILSSKKLLLSDSGFYLCAWSTTGKLFFGSGTQLSVL.

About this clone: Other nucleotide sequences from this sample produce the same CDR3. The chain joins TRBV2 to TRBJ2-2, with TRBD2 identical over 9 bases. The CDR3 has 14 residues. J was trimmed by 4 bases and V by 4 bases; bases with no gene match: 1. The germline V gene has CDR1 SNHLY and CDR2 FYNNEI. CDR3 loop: CASSGREGTGELFF. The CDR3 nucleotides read TGTGCCAGCAGTGGGCGGGAGGGCACCGGGGAGCTGTTTTTT.

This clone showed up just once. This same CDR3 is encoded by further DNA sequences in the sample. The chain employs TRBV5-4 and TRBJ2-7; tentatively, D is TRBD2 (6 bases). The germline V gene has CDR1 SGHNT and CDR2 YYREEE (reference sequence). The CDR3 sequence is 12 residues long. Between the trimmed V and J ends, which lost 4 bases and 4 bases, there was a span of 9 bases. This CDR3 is CASSRDSYEQYF. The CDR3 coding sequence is TGTGCCAGCAGCAGGGACTCTTACGAGCAGTACTTC.

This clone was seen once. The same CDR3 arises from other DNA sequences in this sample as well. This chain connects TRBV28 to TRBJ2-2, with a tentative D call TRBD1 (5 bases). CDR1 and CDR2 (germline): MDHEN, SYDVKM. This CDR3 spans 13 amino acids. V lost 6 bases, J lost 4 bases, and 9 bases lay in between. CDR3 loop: CASSPGSTGELFF. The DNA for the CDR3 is TGTGCCAGCAGCCCAGGGTCCACCGGGGAGCTGTTTTTT.

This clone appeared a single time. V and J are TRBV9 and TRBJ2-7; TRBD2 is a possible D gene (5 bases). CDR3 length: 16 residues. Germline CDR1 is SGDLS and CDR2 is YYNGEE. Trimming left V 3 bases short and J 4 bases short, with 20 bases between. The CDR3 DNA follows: TGTGCCAGCAGCGAGCCCAAGACCGGGGTCCGATACGAGCAGTACTTC. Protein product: CASSEPKTGVRYEQYF.

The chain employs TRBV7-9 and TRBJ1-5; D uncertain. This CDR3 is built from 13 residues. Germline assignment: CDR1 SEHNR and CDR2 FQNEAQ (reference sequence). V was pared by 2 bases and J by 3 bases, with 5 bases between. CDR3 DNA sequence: TGTGCCAGCAGCTTAATGGACAATCAGCCCCAGCATTTT. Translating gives CASSLMDNQPQHF. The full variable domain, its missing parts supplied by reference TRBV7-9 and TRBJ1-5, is DTGVSQNPRHKITKRGQNVTFRCDPISEHNRLYWYRQTLGQGPEFLTYFQNEAQLEKSRLLSDRFSAERPKGSFSTLEIQRTEQGDSAMYLCASSLMDNQPQHFGDGTRLSIL.

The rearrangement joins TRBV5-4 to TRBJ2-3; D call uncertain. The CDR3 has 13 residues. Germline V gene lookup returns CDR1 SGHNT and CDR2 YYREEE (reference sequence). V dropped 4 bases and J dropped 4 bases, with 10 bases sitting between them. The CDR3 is CASSGHYADTQYF. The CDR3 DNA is TGTGCCAGCAGCGGTCACTACGCAGATACGCAGTATTTT.

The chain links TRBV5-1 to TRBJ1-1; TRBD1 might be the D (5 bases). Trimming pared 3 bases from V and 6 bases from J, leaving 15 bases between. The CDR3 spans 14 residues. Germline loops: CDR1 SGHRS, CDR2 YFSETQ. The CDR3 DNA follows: TGCGCCAGCAGCTCCGACCCCGACAGACCTGAAGCTTTCTTT. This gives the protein CASSSDPDRPEAFF.

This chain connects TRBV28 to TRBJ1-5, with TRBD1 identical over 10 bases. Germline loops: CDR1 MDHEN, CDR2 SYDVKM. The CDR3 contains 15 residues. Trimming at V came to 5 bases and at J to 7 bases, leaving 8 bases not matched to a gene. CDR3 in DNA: TGTGCCAGCAGTAACCGACAGGGGGCCTACCAGCCCCAGCATTTT. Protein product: CASSNRQGAYQPQHF. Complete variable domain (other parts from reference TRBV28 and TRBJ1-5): DVKVTQSSRYLVKRTGEKVFLECVQDMDHENMFWYRQDPGLGLRLIYFSYDVKMKEKGDIPEGYSVSREKKERFSLILESASTNQTSMYLCASSNRQGAYQPQHFGDGTRLSIL.

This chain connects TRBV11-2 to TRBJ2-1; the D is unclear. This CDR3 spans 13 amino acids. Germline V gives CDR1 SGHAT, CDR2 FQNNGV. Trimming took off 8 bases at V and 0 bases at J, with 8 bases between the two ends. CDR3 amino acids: CASLKDSYNEQFF. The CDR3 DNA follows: TGTGCCAGCCTGAAGGACTCCTACAATGAGCAGTTCTTC. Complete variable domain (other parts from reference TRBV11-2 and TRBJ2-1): EAGVAQSPRYKIIEKRQSVAFWCNPISGHATLYWYQQILGQGPKLLIQFQNNGVVDDSQLPKDRFSAERLKGVDSTLKIQPAKLEDSAVYLCASLKDSYNEQFFGPGTRLTVL.

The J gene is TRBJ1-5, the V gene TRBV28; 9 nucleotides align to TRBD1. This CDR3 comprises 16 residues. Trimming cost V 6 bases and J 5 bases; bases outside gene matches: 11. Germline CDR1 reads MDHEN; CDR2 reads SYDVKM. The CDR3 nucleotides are TGTGCCAGCAGACCTGGGACAGGGACGTGGTATCAGCCCCAGCATTTT. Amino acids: CASRPGTGTWYQPQHF.

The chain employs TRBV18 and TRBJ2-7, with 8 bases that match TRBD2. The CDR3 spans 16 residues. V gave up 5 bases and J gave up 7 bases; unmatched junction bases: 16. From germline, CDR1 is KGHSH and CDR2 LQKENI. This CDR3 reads CASSKPSPGGAQEQYF. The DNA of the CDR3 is TGTGCCAGCTCAAAACCATCGCCGGGAGGGGCACAGGAGCAGTACTTC.

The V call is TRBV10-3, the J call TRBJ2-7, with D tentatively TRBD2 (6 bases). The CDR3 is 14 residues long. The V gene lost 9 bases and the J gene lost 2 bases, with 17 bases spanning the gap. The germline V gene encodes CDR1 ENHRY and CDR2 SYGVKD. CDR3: CAMRPAGEPYEQYF. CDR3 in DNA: TGTGCCATGCGGCCAGCGGGTGAACCCTACGAGCAGTACTTC.

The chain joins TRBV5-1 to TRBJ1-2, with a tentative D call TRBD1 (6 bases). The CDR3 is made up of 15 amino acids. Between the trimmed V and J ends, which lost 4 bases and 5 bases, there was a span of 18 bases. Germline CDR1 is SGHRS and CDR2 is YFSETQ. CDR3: CASSGTGLGAYGYTF. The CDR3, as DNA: TGCGCCAGCAGCGGAACAGGGCTGGGGGCTTATGGCTACACCTTC.

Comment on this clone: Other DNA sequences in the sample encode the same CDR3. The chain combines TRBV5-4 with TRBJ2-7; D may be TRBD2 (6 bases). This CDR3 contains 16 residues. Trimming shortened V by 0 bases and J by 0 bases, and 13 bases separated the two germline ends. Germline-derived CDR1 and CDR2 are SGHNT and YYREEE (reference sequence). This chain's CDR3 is CASSLVGGGSSYEQYF. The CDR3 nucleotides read TGTGCCAGCAGCTTGGTGGGGGGAGGCAGCTCCTACGAGCAGTACTTC.

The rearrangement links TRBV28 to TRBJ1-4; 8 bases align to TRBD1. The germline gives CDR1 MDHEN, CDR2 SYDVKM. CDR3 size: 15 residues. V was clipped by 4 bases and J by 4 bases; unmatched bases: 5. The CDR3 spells CASSSRDRSNEKLFF. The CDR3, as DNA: TGTGCCAGCAGTTCGCGGGACAGGAGTAATGAAAAACTGTTTTTT.

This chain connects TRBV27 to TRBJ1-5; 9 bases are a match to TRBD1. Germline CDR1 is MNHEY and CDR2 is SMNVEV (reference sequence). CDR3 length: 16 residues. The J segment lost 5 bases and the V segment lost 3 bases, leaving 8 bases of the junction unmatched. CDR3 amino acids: CASSLATGGFDQPQHF. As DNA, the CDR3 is TGTGCCAGCAGTTTGGCGACAGGGGGATTTGATCAGCCCCAGCATTTT.

CDR3 loop: CASSQEAAEETQYF. CDR3 DNA sequence: TGCGCCAGCAGCCAAGAAGCGGCAGAAGAGACCCAGTACTTC. The chain uses TRBV4-3 and TRBJ2-5; tentative D call: TRBD2 (5 bases). V was clipped by 0 bases and J by 3 bases, with 8 bases between them. Germline V gene data show CDR1 as LGHNA and CDR2 as YSLEER. The CDR3 runs 14 residues.

CDR3 sequence: CASSDRTRTTNEKLFF. CDR3 coding DNA: TGTGCCAGCAGTGATCGGACGAGAACAACTAATGAAAAACTGTTTTTT. The rearrangement uses TRBV6-1 and TRBJ1-4; D ambiguous. The CDR3 consists of 16 residues. Germline CDR1 is MNHNS and CDR2 is SASEGT. Trimming left V 3 bases short and J 0 bases short, with 11 bases between.